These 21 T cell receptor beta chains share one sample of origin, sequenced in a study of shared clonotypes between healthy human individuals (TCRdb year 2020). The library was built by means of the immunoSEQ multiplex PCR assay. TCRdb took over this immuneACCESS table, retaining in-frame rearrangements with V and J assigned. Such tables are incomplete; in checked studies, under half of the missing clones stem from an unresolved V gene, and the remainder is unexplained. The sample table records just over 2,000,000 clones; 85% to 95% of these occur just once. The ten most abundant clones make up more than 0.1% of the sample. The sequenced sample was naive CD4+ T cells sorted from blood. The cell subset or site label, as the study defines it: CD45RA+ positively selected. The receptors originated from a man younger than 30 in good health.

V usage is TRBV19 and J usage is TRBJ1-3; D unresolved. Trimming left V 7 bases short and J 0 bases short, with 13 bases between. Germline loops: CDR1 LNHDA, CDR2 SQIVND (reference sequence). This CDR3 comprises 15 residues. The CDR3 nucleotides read TGTGCCAGTAAAGCAGACCCCTTCTCTGGAAACACCATATATTTT. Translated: CASKADPFSGNTIYF.

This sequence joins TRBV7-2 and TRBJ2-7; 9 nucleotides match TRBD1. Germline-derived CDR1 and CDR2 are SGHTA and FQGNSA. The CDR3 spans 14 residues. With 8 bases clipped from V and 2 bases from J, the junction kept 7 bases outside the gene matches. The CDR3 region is CASEVGTGPYEQYF. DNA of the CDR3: TGTGCCAGCGAAGTCGGGACAGGGCCCTACGAGCAGTACTTC.

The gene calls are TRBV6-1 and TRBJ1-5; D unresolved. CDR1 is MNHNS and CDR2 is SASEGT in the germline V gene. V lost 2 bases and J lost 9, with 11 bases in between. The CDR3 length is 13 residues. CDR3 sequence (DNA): TGTGCCAGCAGTGAAAGGGAGCAGCGGCCCCAGCATTTT. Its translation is CASSEREQRPQHF.

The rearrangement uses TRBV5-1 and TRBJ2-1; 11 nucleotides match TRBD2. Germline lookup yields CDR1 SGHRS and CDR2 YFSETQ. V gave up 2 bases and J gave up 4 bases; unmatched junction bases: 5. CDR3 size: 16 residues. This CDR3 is CASSFSSSGGYNEQFF. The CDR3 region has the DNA TGCGCCAGCAGCTTCTCTTCTAGCGGGGGGTACAATGAGCAGTTCTTC.

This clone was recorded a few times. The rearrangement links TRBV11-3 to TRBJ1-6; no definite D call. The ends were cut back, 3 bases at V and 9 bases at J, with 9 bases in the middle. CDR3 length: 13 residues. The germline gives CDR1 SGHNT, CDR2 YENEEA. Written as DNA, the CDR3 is TGTGCCAGCAGCTTGACCAATGCTTCACCCCTCCACTTT. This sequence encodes CASSLTNASPLHF.

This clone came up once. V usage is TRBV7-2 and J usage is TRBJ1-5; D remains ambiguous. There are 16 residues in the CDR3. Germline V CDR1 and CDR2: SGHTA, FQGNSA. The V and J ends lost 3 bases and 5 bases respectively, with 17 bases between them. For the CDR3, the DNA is TGTGCCAGCAGCTTGTGGTCGAAAGGGTTGGATCAGCCCCAGCATTTT. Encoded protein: CASSLWSKGLDQPQHF. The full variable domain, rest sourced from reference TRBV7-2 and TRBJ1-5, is GAGVSQSPSNKVTEKGKDVELRCDPISGHTALYWYRQSLGQGLEFLIYFQGNSAPDKSGLPSDRFSAERTGGSVSTLTIQRTQQEDSAVYLCASSLWSKGLDQPQHFGDGTRLSIL.

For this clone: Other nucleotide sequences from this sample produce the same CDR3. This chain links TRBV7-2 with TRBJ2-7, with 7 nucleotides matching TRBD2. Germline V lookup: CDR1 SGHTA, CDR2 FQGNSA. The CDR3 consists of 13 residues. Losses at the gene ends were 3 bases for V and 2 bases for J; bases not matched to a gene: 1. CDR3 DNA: TGTGCCAGCAGCTTCAGCGGGACCTACGAGCAGTACTTC. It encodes CASSFSGTYEQYF.

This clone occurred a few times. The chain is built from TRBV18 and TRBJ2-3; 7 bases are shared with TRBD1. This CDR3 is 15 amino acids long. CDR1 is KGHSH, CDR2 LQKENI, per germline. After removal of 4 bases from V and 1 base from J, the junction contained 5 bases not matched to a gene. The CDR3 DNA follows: TGTGCCAGCTCACTCTCCGGGACAGGCACAGATACGCAGTATTTT. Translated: CASSLSGTGTDTQYF.

The chain's CDR3 is CASSLSGWESYNEQFF. CDR3 nucleotide sequence: TGTGCCAGCAGCTTGTCCGGATGGGAGTCCTACAATGAGCAGTTCTTC. The gene calls are TRBV28 and TRBJ2-1, with a possible D match to TRBD2 (5 bases). The ends were cut back, 6 bases at V and 1 base at J, with 16 bases in the middle. Germline CDR1 and CDR2: MDHEN and SYDVKM. The CDR3 contains 16 residues.

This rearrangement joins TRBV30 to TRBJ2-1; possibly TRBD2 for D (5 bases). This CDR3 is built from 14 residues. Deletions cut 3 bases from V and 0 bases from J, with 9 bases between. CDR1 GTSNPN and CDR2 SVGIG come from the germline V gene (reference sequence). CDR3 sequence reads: CAWSGAVSYNEQFF. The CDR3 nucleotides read TGTGCCTGGAGCGGAGCGGTCTCCTACAATGAGCAGTTCTTC.

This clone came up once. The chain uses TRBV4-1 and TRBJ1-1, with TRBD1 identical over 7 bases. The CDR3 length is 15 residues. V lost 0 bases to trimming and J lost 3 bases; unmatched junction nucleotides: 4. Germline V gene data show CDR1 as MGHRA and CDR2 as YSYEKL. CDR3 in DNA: TGCGCCAGCAGCCAAGACTACAGGGGATACACTGAAGCTTTCTTT. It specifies CASSQDYRGYTEAFF.

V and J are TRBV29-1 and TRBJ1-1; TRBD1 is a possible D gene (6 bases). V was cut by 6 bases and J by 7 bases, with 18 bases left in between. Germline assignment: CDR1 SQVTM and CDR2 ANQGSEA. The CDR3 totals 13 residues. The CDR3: CSVAQNTGLEAFF. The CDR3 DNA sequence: TGCAGCGTCGCCCAGAATACAGGGCTTGAAGCTTTCTTT.

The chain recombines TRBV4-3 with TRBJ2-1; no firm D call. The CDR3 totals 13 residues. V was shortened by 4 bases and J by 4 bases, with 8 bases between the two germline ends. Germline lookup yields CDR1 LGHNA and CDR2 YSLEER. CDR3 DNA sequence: TGCGCCAGCAGCCCCGACCGATACAATGAGCAGTTCTTC. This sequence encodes CASSPDRYNEQFF.

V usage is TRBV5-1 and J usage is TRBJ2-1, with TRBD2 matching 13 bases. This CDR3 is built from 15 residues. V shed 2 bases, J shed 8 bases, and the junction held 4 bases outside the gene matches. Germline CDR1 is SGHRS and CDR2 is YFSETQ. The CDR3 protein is CASSFGLAGADEQFF. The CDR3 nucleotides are TGCGCCAGCAGCTTTGGACTAGCGGGAGCGGATGAGCAGTTCTTC.

This CDR3 is CASSPGQGFYNSPLHF. In DNA, the CDR3 is TGTGCCAGCTCACCGGGACAGGGGTTCTATAATTCACCCCTCCACTTT. V and J are TRBV18 and TRBJ1-6; 10 nucleotides match TRBD1. Germline V gene sequence: CDR1 KGHSH, CDR2 LQKENI. V was pared by 3 bases and J by 3 bases, with 2 bases of the junction left unmatched. The CDR3 covers 16 residues.

CDR3 in DNA: TGCGCCAGCAGTCCCTCCTACGAGCAGTACTTC. Protein: CASSPSYEQYF. V gene TRBV10-1 combines with J gene TRBJ2-7; D remains ambiguous. Germline CDR1 WNHNN, CDR2 SYGVQD (reference sequence). The CDR3 contains 11 residues. Trimming shortened V by 5 bases and J by 0 bases, and 2 bases separated the two germline ends.

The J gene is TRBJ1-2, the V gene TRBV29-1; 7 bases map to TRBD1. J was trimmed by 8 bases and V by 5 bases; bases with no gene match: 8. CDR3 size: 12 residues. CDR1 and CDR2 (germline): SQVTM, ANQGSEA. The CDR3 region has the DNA TGCAGCGTTTCAACAGGGGAGGGCGGCTACACCTTC. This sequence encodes CSVSTGEGGYTF.

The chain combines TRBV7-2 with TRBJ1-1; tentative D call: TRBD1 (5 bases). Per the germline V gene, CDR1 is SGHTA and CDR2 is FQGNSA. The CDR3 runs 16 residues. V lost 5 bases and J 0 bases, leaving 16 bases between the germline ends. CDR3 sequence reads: CASSNRLGRLNTEAFF. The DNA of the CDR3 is TGTGCCAGCAGCAACCGGCTGGGACGGTTGAACACTGAAGCTTTCTTT.

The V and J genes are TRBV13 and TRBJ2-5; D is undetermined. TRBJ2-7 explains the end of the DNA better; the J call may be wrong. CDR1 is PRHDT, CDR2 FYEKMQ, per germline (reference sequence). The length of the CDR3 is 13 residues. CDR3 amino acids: CASSFGPFYEQYF. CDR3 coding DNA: TGTGCCAGCAGCTTTGGCCCTTTCTACGAGCAGTACTTC.

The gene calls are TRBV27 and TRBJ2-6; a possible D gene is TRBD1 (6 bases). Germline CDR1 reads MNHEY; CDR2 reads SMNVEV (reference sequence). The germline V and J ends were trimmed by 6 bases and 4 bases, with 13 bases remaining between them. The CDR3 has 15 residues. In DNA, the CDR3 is TGTGCCAGCAGCACTACAGGGCTCGGGGCCAACGTCCTGACTTTC. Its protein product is CASSTTGLGANVLTF.

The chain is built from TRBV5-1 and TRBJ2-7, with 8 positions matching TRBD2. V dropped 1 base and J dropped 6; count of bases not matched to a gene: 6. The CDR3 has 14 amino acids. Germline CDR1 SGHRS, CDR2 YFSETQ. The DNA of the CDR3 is TGCGCCAGCAGCTTGAGCGGGAGTTCGAGCGAGCAGTACTTC. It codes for CASSLSGSSSEQYF.